The 28 T cell receptor beta chains given below trace back to one sample, sequenced in a study of control samples from healthy donors and cancer patients. The protocol was immunoSEQ multiplex PCR, while the TCRdb copy is restricted to in-frame clones and leaves out a portion. This sample has approximately 100,000 clones, with 82% found just once. The sample taken for sequencing was blood. The receptors were sampled from a man in his 60s in good health.

On this clone itself: The same CDR3 can be traced to other DNA sequences in this sample. The rearrangement uses TRBV30 and TRBJ1-3; D gene ambiguous. Deletions cut 2 bases from V and 0 bases from J, with 8 bases between. This CDR3 comprises 14 residues. Germline CDR1 GTSNPN, CDR2 SVGIG (reference sequence). The CDR3 sequence: CAWSLGFSGNTIYF. Written as DNA, the CDR3 is TGTGCCTGGAGTCTGGGGTTCTCTGGAAACACCATATATTTT.

DNA for the CDR3: TGTGCCAGCAGAGAACAGTTCGCGAACACCGGGGAGCTGTTTTTT. It codes for CASREQFANTGELFF. The chain carries TRBV2 and TRBJ2-2; unclear D gene. The germline V gene encodes CDR1 SNHLY and CDR2 FYNNEI. V gave up 6 bases and J gave up 0 bases, with 11 bases separating them. The CDR3 covers 15 residues.

This clone was observed once. This chain links TRBV30 with TRBJ2-1; D tentatively reads TRBD1 or TRBD2 (5 bases each). V shed 5 bases and J shed 5 bases, with 13 bases lying between them. CDR1 is GTSNPN and CDR2 is SVGIG in the germline V gene (reference sequence). The length of the CDR3 is 13 residues. As DNA, the CDR3 is TGTGCCTGGGGGACCAGGACGGACAATGAGCAGTTCTTC. This encodes CAWGTRTDNEQFF.

The chain combines TRBV6-5 with TRBJ2-7, with D uncertain. V lost 3 bases and J lost 0, with 9 bases in between. The CDR3 runs to 14 residues. Per the germline V gene, CDR1 is MNHEY and CDR2 is SVGAGI. In nucleotides, the CDR3 is TGTGCCAGCAGTTATGGGGTCCCCTCCTACGAGCAGTACTTC. The encoded protein is CASSYGVPSYEQYF.

This clone was found a few times. The CDR3 DNA reads TGTGCCAGCAGCCCGGCGTCGGGGAACAAGAAAAATGAAGCTTTCTTT. This encodes CASSPASGNKKNEAFF. This chain joins TRBV11-3 and TRBJ1-1; D uncertain. Germline V gene sequence: CDR1 SGHNT, CDR2 YENEEA. CDR3 length: 16 residues. V gave up 5 bases and J gave up 7 bases, with 23 bases separating them.

The rearrangement links TRBV7-3 to TRBJ2-1, with TRBD2 matching over 11 bases. The CDR3 spans 14 residues. With 2 bases clipped from V and 6 bases from J, the junction kept 0 bases outside the gene matches. Per germline, CDR1 SGHTA and CDR2 FQGTGA. The CDR3 loop reads CASSLGTSGNEQFF. The CDR3 DNA reads as TGTGCCAGCAGCTTAGGGACTAGCGGCAATGAGCAGTTCTTC.

The gene calls are TRBV5-8 and TRBJ2-5; no clear D. Germline V gene sequence: CDR1 SGHTS, CDR2 YDEGEE. Trimming took 4 bases from V and 0 from J, leaving 7 bases between them. CDR3 length equals 13 residues. CDR3 in amino acids: CASSPPYQETQYF. CDR3 coding DNA: TGTGCCAGCAGCCCTCCGTACCAAGAGACCCAGTACTTC.

This chain links TRBV4-1 with TRBJ1-4; 9 bases are shared with TRBD1. Trimming cost V 4 bases and J 8 bases; bases outside gene matches: 8. Germline V gene lookup returns CDR1 MGHRA and CDR2 YSYEKL. CDR3 size: 15 residues. CDR3 DNA: TGCGCCAGCAGCCCCCATCGGGACAGGGACGAAAAACTGTTTTTT. Amino acids: CASSPHRDRDEKLFF.

This chain joins TRBV30 and TRBJ1-2; no reliable D call. The CDR3 is 11 amino acids. V gave up 8 bases and J gave up 1 base, with 8 bases separating them. CDR1 and CDR2 from the germline V gene are GTSNPN and SVGIG (reference sequence). This CDR3 is CAKKHNYGYTF. CDR3 DNA: TGTGCCAAAAAACATAACTATGGCTACACCTTC. Full variable domain (missing parts from reference TRBV30 and TRBJ1-2): SQTIHQWPATLVQPVGSPLSLECTVEGTSNPNLYWYRQAAGRGLQLLFYSVGIGQISSEVPQNLSASRPQDRQFILSSKKLLLSDSGFYLCAKKHNYGYTFGSGTRLTVV.

This clone was seen just once. V usage is TRBV28 and J usage is TRBJ1-3, with D hard to call. Germline CDR1 MDHEN, CDR2 SYDVKM. The V end lost 6 bases, the J end lost 1 base, and 10 bases lay between the germline ends. The CDR3 spans 14 residues. CDR3 sequence reads: CASSLSGSGNTIYF. CDR3 bases: TGTGCCAGCAGCCTCTCGGGGTCTGGAAACACCATATATTTT.

The rearrangement uses TRBV24-1 and TRBJ2-1; 15 positions agree with TRBD2. The CDR3 has 13 amino acids. Germline values: CDR1 KGHDR, CDR2 SFDVKD. The V and J ends lost 9 bases and 9 bases, in that order; junction bases with no gene match: 2. CDR3: CATGGLAGGEQFF. The DNA of the CDR3 is TGTGCCACCGGGGGACTAGCGGGGGGTGAGCAGTTCTTC.

The sample holds one count of this clone. The chain has TRBV18 and TRBJ2-6; 7 bases match TRBD1. Germline V lookup: CDR1 KGHSH, CDR2 LQKENI. This CDR3 region has 19 residues. The J segment lost 0 bases and the V segment lost 2 bases, leaving 10 bases of the junction unmatched. In DNA, the CDR3 is TGTGCCAGCTCACCATGGATGACAGGGCCCAACTCTGGGGCCAACGTCCTGACTTTC. Residues: CASSPWMTGPNSGANVLTF.

The chain recombines TRBV6-5 with TRBJ1-2, with 8 bases that match TRBD1. V gave up 6 bases and J gave up 4 bases; unmatched junction bases: 4. CDR3 size: 13 residues. The germline V gene encodes CDR1 MNHEY and CDR2 SVGAGI. CDR3: CASRGQASYGYTF. The CDR3 nucleotides read TGTGCCAGCAGGGGACAGGCTAGCTATGGCTACACCTTC.

The V and J genes are TRBV30 and TRBJ1-4, with D perhaps matching TRBD1 (5 bases). This CDR3 has 15 amino acids. V was trimmed by 3 bases and J by 5 bases, leaving 16 bases between them. CDR1 is GTSNPN, CDR2 SVGIG, per germline (reference sequence). CDR3: CAWSPIQDTNEKLFF. The CDR3 DNA sequence: TGTGCCTGGAGCCCTATACAGGACACCAATGAAAAACTGTTTTTT.

This chain connects TRBV25-1 to TRBJ2-5; D not resolved. With 1 base removed from V and 2 bases from J, the gap between germline ends came to 14 bases. Germline V gene lookup returns CDR1 MGHDK and CDR2 SYGVNS. This CDR3 has 16 amino acids. CDR3 residues: CASSESGKAWQETQYF. Here the CDR3 DNA reads TGTGCCAGCAGTGAATCTGGGAAGGCCTGGCAAGAGACCCAGTACTTC.

This clone occurred once. This sequence joins TRBV5-4 and TRBJ2-3; 11 bases map to TRBD2. Germline CDR1 is SGHNT and CDR2 is YYREEE (reference sequence). Trimming cost V 4 bases and J 3 bases; bases outside gene matches: 7. This CDR3 spans 16 amino acids. CDR3 residues: CASSPTSGSATDTQYF. The CDR3 DNA sequence: TGTGCCAGCAGCCCTACTAGCGGGAGCGCGACAGATACGCAGTATTTT.

This rearrangement joins TRBV5-1 to TRBJ2-7; the match to TRBD2 covers 12 bases. The V gene end was trimmed by 4 bases and the J gene end by 6 bases; junction bases not matched to a gene: 14. Germline CDR1 and CDR2: SGHRS and YFSETQ. The CDR3 contains 17 residues. The CDR3: CASSRSVGTSGFAEQYF. The DNA of the CDR3 is TGCGCCAGCAGCAGGTCCGTTGGGACTAGCGGGTTCGCCGAGCAGTACTTC.

The V gene is TRBV20-1, the J gene TRBJ2-7; D gene ambiguous. The V gene lost 2 bases and the J gene lost 3 bases, with 5 bases spanning the gap. This CDR3 region has 11 residues. The germline V gene encodes CDR1 DFQATT and CDR2 SNEGSKA (reference sequence). This CDR3 reads CSARRFYEQYF. The CDR3 region has the DNA TGCAGTGCTAGAAGGTTCTACGAGCAGTACTTC.

V and J are TRBV6-6 and TRBJ1-5, with TRBD1 matching over 7 bases. Germline CDR1 is MNHNY and CDR2 is SVGAGI (reference sequence). The CDR3 has 14 amino acids. The trim removed 6 bases at V and 2 bases at J, leaving 4 bases unmatched. The CDR3 DNA reads TGTGCCAGCAGAGACAGGGAGGGCAATCAGCCCCAGCATTTT. It yields the protein CASRDREGNQPQHF.

V and J are TRBV12-5 and TRBJ2-1, with 8 bases lining up with TRBD2. The CDR3 runs to 15 residues. V lost 5 bases, J lost 7 bases, and 10 bases stayed unmatched. Germline V gene lookup returns CDR1 LGHNT and CDR2 FRNRAP. The CDR3 sequence: CASGPGVAGSNEQFF. CDR3 coding DNA: TGTGCTAGTGGTCCTGGGGTAGCGGGAAGTAATGAGCAGTTCTTC.

This clone has just one count. The CDR3 DNA reads TGTGCCAGCAGCTACAGGGGCGGCTACACCTTC. Translation: CASSYRGGYTF. V is TRBV7-9 and J is TRBJ1-2, with 7 nucleotides matching TRBD1. The CDR3 has 11 amino acids. Germline V lookup: CDR1 SEHNR, CDR2 FQNEAQ (reference sequence). V dropped 4 bases and J dropped 8; count of bases not matched to a gene: 1.

V gene TRBV5-5 combines with J gene TRBJ2-3; maybe TRBD1 (5 bases). Deletions cut 1 base from V and 6 bases from J, with 9 bases between. CDR1 and CDR2 from the germline V gene are SGHKS and YYEKEE (reference sequence). This CDR3 has 13 residues. The CDR3 DNA reads TGTGCCAGCAGCTTGTGGGGCTCGGATACGCAGTATTTT. This sequence encodes CASSLWGSDTQYF.

CDR3 region: CATSREKGTNEKLFF. The CDR3 nucleotides are TGTGCCACCAGCAGAGAGAAAGGGACTAATGAAAAACTGTTTTTT. The chain carries TRBV15 and TRBJ1-4; D remains ambiguous. Trimming took off 0 bases at V and 2 bases at J, with 7 bases between the two ends. The length of the CDR3 is 15 residues. Germline lookup yields CDR1 LNHNV and CDR2 YYDKDF (reference sequence).

The chain has TRBV5-1 and TRBJ1-5, with 9 bases aligning to TRBD1. Germline values: CDR1 SGHRS, CDR2 YFSETQ. This CDR3 is built from 15 residues. Losses at the gene ends were 0 bases for V and 7 bases for J; bases not matched to a gene: 5. The CDR3 DNA is TGCGCCAGCAGCTTGGGGGGACAGGGTTCCCAGCCCCAGCATTTT. Its translation: CASSLGGQGSQPQHF.

The rearrangement uses TRBV10-2 and TRBJ1-4; D is possibly TRBD1 (5 bases). V was cut by 8 bases and J by 5 bases, with 12 bases left in between. CDR3 length: 13 amino acids. Per the germline V gene, CDR1 is WSHSY and CDR2 is SAAADI. The CDR3 sequence is CASGGTGNEKLFF. The CDR3 coding sequence is TGCGCCAGCGGGGGGACGGGAAATGAAAAACTGTTTTTT.

In DNA, the CDR3 is TGTGCCAGCAGTTCGAGACGTAGCGGGGGGGCCATGGGCACAGATACGCAGTATTTT. This gives the protein CASSSRRSGGAMGTDTQYF. The V call is TRBV27, the J call TRBJ2-3, with 11 nucleotides matching TRBD2. This CDR3 is 19 amino acids long. V trimming: 4 bases; J trimming: 1 base; junction bases outside the gene matches: 13. Germline V gene sequence: CDR1 MNHEY, CDR2 SMNVEV (reference sequence).

This clone has a single count. The chain joins TRBV6-9 to TRBJ2-3, with 15 bases aligning to TRBD2. CDR3 size: 21 residues. V lost 6 bases and J lost 2; bases outside the gene matches: 18. CDR1 and CDR2 (germline): MNHGY, SVAAGI. The CDR3 region has the DNA TGTGCCAGCAGGCCCGGGACTAGCGGGGGGAAAAAAACCTCCGACACAGATACGCAGTATTTT. Translated: CASRPGTSGGKKTSDTDTQYF.

The chain is built from TRBV12-5 and TRBJ1-5, with D perhaps TRBD1 (5 bases). V lost 1 base and J 7 bases, leaving 11 bases between the germline ends. This CDR3 region has 14 residues. Germline lookup yields CDR1 LGHNT and CDR2 FRNRAP. The CDR3 nucleotides read TGTGCTAGTGGTTTGGGTCTGGGGGGGCAGCCCCAGCATTTT. Its protein is CASGLGLGGQPQHF.